The 9 T cell receptor beta chains reported below all come from one sample, sequenced in a study of long-term antiretroviral therapy in people with HIV. Sequencing relied on immunoSEQ assay v3.0, run at survey level. Libraries were prepared by immunoSEQ multiplex PCR; TCRdb keeps only in-frame clonotypes and omits some of them. The table has tens of thousands of clones, roughly 79% seen once. The sample here was unsorted PBMCs, taken 0.1 years before starting antiretroviral therapy. These receptors were obtained from a man aged 35 to 55 with HIV.

This chain uses TRBV2 with TRBJ1-1, with a tentative D call TRBD1 (6 bases). Germline-derived CDR1 and CDR2 are SNHLY and FYNNEI. The CDR3 covers 17 residues. V lost 4 bases and J 0 bases, leaving 18 bases between the germline ends. CDR3 coding DNA: TGTGCCAGCAGTGGTGAGCAGGGGAAGACGGTGAACACTGAAGCTTTCTTT. Amino acids: CASSGEQGKTVNTEAFF.

J is TRBJ2-7 and V is TRBV7-2, with 11 nucleotides matching TRBD2. This CDR3 is 16 amino acids long. J was trimmed by 4 bases and V by 5 bases; bases with no gene match: 10. CDR1 is SGHTA and CDR2 is FQGNSA in the germline V gene. For the CDR3, the DNA is TGTGCCAGCAGCGAGGGGACTAGCGGAGGGTCTTACGAGCAGTACTTC. Residues: CASSEGTSGGSYEQYF.

The rearrangement uses TRBV15 and TRBJ2-5; tentative D call: TRBD1 (7 bases). Per the germline V gene, CDR1 is LNHNV and CDR2 is YYDKDF (reference sequence). With 0 bases removed from V and 7 bases from J, the gap between germline ends came to 15 bases. The CDR3 runs to 15 residues. The CDR3 is CATSRDKAGGRTQYF. For the CDR3, the DNA is TGTGCCACCAGCAGAGATAAAGCAGGGGGGAGGACCCAGTACTTC.

This sequence joins TRBV7-2 and TRBJ2-5; 8 bases match TRBD2. V was pared by 5 bases and J by 4 bases, with 6 bases of the junction left unmatched. Per germline, CDR1 SGHTA and CDR2 FQGNSA. This CDR3 is 14 amino acids long. CDR3 amino acids: CASSPSGGPETQYF. CDR3 DNA: TGTGCCAGCAGCCCGAGCGGGGGTCCAGAGACCCAGTACTTC.

V usage is TRBV7-9 and J usage is TRBJ1-4, with a weak D call TRBD1 (6 bases). The V end lost 5 bases, the J end lost 4 bases, and 14 bases lay between the germline ends. The CDR3 length is 15 residues. Germline V gives CDR1 SEHNR, CDR2 FQNEAQ (reference sequence). Here the CDR3 DNA reads TGTGCCAGCAGCCCACAGGGAGGGGGTAATGAAAAACTGTTTTTT. Translated, it gives CASSPQGGGNEKLFF. Combining the CDR3 with reference TRBV7-9 and TRBJ1-4 gives the whole variable domain DTGVSQNPRHKITKRGQNVTFRCDPISEHNRLYWYRQTLGQGPEFLTYFQNEAQLEKSRLLSDRFSAERPKGSFSTLEIQRTEQGDSAMYLCASSPQGGGNEKLFFGSGTQLSVL.

The V gene is TRBV6-6, the J gene TRBJ2-2, with TRBD2 as a possible D gene (6 bases). Trimming cost V 8 bases and J 1 base, with 8 bases left between them. The CDR3 has 13 amino acids. Germline loops: CDR1 MNHNY, CDR2 SVGAGI (reference sequence). CDR3 residues: CASLRGNTGELFF. The CDR3, as DNA: TGTGCCAGCTTGCGGGGGAACACCGGGGAGCTGTTTTTT.

The chain employs TRBV5-1 and TRBJ2-1; either TRBD1 or TRBD2 may supply D (5 bases each). The CDR3 runs to 13 residues. Per germline, CDR1 SGHRS and CDR2 YFSETQ. The germline V and J ends were trimmed by 0 bases and 10 bases, with 11 bases remaining between them. The CDR3 here is CASSLAGTGEQFF. CDR3 nucleotides: TGCGCCAGCAGCTTGGCCGGGACCGGGGAGCAGTTCTTC.

The CDR3 region is CASSFQPGISGNTIYF. As DNA, the CDR3 is TGTGCCAGCAGCTTCCAGCCAGGGATCTCTGGAAACACCATATATTTT. The gene calls are TRBV7-9 and TRBJ1-3, with D maybe TRBD1 (5 bases). Germline V gene lookup returns CDR1 SEHNR and CDR2 FQNEAQ (reference sequence). This CDR3 comprises 16 residues. Between the trimmed V and J ends, which lost 3 bases and 0 bases, there was a span of 12 bases.

The V call is TRBV19, the J call TRBJ1-5; the match to TRBD1 covers 10 bases. J gave up 2 bases and V 4 bases, and 2 bases lay outside the gene matches. Germline V gives CDR1 LNHDA, CDR2 SQIVND (reference sequence). The CDR3 runs to 15 residues. Here the CDR3 reads CASSRDRGGNQPQHF. Written as DNA, the CDR3 is TGTGCCAGTAGTAGGGACAGGGGAGGCAATCAGCCCCAGCATTTT.